Sequencing of this T cell receptor beta chain was carried out in a study of T cells in Graves' hyperthyroidism and ophthalmopathy (dated by TCRdb to between 2018 and 2020). Broadly, across the study: Peripheral blood was collected at initial diagnosis, before any treatment. To identify distinguishing TCR V-J signatures, a discovery cohort of around 98 patients was used, comprising 40 to 45 with Graves' ophthalmopathy and roughly 60 with stable Graves' hyperthyroidism. An independent validation cohort of about 19 hyperthyroidism patients and approximately 16 patients who later progressed to ophthalmopathy tested prospective prediction of ophthalmopathy. The roughly 100 discovery patients were divided at random into training and test sets in a 7:3 ratio. The study also compared thyroid tissue and blood T-cell repertoires from several Graves' hyperthyroidism patients. After blood sampling, hyperthyroidism patients were treated with methimazole at a starting dose of 30 mg daily, and ophthalmopathy patients were treated with high-dose intravenous methylprednisolone. According to the paper, TCR Vbeta CDR3 sequencing was carried out on 135 peripheral blood samples, which came from approximately 41 ophthalmopathy, 80 or so hyperthyroidism and approximately 17 progressor patients. Overall results and qualifications from the work: No statistical method was used to fix the sample size in advance, and group allocation was not hidden from the investigators. Most expanded thyroid clonotypes (frequency above 0.001) were also detected in blood, suggesting blood repertoires may reflect thyroid immune responses. In validation, progression to ophthalmopathy was predicted by the model with approximately 67% sensitivity and nearly 75% specificity, a median of roughly 6 months before onset. In cross-validation, a model built on a 13 V-J signature told ophthalmopathy apart from stable hyperthyroidism with under 90% sensitivity and around 81% specificity, and in testing the same model reached 80%/75%.

The TCR beta CDR3 regions were amplified from the RNA transcripts. For the first round of RT-PCR on the TCR CDR3, the HTBI primer set was used together with the Qiagen OneStep RT-PCR kit. Libraries were constructed in a second round of multiplex PCR, after which size selection and purification were performed. Libraries were sequenced paired-end with 100 bp reads on an Illumina HiSeq2000. On the study's bioinformatics: SOAPnuke was used to process the raw data, throwing out any read that contained adapters or uncalled bases, had a mean Phred below 15, or lacked an exact constant-primer or identifier match. COPE v1.2.5 was used to merge the high-quality paired reads, and each unique nucleotide sequence was defined as a clonotype. MiTCR v1.1 was used to align clonotypes to the IMGT TRBV, TRBD and TRBJ reference segments. Analysis was restricted to V-J combinations with a frequency above 0.0001, which covered roughly 99% of repertoires. A TCS score was defined as the ratio between F50 (clonal expansion) and ExV (chaos), using BLOSUM62-based TCRdist between CDR3 peptides within each V-J. Welch's t-statistics and random forest reduced several hundred V-J features to about 12, which were used in a naive Bayes classifier (R e1071). The Morisita-Horn index was used to measure how similar the thyroid and blood repertoires were. The public reads were reprocessed in TCRdb via fastp at Q25 and MiXCR, keeping in-frame beta chains. Rows with a matching CDR3 protein are joined into one entry that keeps the most common DNA and genes. These V and J calls rely on TCRdb rather than the paper's analysis. This sample holds about 610,000 distinct CDR3 sequences; approximately 15% were observed only once. The ten largest account for about 3.9% of the sample.

Ophthalmopathy patients had moderately to severely active disease, with a Clinical Activity Score of 3 or more, a NOSPECS grade of 4 or more, and a disease duration of less than 3 months. Any patient with an uncontrolled infection, another autoimmune disease, pregnancy or lactation was excluded. Diagnoses were established on the basis of clinical symptoms, serum thyroxine and TRAb, thyroid ultrasound, and orbital computed tomography. PBMCs were isolated from about 9.1 ml of fresh peripheral blood by Ficoll-Paque density gradient centrifugation. Total RNA was extracted using Trizol reagent, and RNA quality was assessed on an Agilent 2100 Bioanalyzer. Taken from cysteine to phenylalanine, the CDR3 has 14 residues. Only the CDR3 DNA stays, 42 bases, in frame from base 1. As encoded in the germline V gene (reference sequence), CDR1 is DFQATT while CDR2 is SNEGSKA. The V end loses 5 bases and the J end loses 4 bases, and a stretch of 17 bases separates them.

Turning to this clonotype: The antigen this receptor binds is unknown. The record has no base qualities; no much larger clone is one base away.

This TCR came from a woman between 35 and 50 years old with Graves' ophthalmopathy. Recombination joined TRBV20-1 with TRBJ1-2, and possibly TRBD1, on 6 matching bases. The sequenced sample consisted of blood. This receptor has the CDR3 CSAPGAPGPYGYTF. The DNA sequence follows: TGCAGTGCTCCAGGGGCCCCCGGTCCCTATGGCTACACCTTC.